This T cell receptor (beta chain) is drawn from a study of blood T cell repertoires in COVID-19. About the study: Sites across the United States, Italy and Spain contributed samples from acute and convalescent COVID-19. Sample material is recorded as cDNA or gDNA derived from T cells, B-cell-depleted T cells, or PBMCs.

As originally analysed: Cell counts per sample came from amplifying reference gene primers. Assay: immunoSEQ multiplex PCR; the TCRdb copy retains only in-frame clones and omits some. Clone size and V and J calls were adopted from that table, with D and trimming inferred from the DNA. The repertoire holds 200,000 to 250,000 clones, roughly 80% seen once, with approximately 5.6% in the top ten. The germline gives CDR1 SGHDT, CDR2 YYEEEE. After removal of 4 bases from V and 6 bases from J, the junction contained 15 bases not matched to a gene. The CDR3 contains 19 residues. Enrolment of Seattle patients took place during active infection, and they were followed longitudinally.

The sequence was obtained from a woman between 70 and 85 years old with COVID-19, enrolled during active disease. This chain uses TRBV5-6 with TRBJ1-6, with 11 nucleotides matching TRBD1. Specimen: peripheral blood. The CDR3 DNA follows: TGTGCCAGCAGCCATCGGTGGACAGGGGGCCCGGGTAGTAATTCACCCCTCCACTTT. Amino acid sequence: CASSHRWTGGPGSNSPLHF.